The 10 T cell receptor beta chains below were found in one sample sequenced in a study of cytomegalovirus exposure and HLA in healthy donors. Clones were read by immunoSEQ multiplex PCR, and TCRdb kept only the in-frame ones, dropping some. The sample comprises about 71,000 clones, approximately 96% of which are singletons, and more than 1.2% rests with the top ten. The specimen was PBMCs. Source of these receptors: a man aged 18 to 29 in good health and CMV-seropositive.

J is TRBJ2-7 and V is TRBV28; 14 nucleotides line up with TRBD2. Germline V gene sequence: CDR1 MDHEN, CDR2 SYDVKM. The CDR3 runs to 17 residues. J was trimmed by 0 bases and V by 5 bases; bases with no gene match: 6. The CDR3 DNA sequence: TGTGCCAGCAGTCCTCCAGGACTAGCGGGAGGCTCCTACGAGCAGTACTTC. Residues: CASSPPGLAGGSYEQYF.

The chain uses TRBV6-1 and TRBJ2-1; 9 positions match TRBD2. CDR1 is MNHNS, CDR2 SASEGT, per germline. V lost 6 bases and J lost 2; bases outside the gene matches: 5. The CDR3 has 15 amino acids. In DNA, the CDR3 is TGTGCCAGCAGCCAGGCTAGCGGGACCTACAATGAGCAGTTCTTC. Its translation: CASSQASGTYNEQFF.

This chain uses TRBV6-4 with TRBJ2-4; no clear D gene. Germline V gives CDR1 MRHNA, CDR2 SNTAGT. The CDR3 has 15 residues. Trimming pared 2 bases from V and 8 bases from J, leaving 16 bases between. The CDR3 nucleotides read TGTGCCAGCAGTGACCCCGTCCCCTCAGTTCACATTCAGTACTTC. As protein: CASSDPVPSVHIQYF.

The rearrangement links TRBV9 to TRBJ2-7, with 7 bases identical to TRBD2. Unmatched junction bases numbered 5, after V lost 1 base and J lost 4 bases. The CDR3 consists of 14 residues. CDR1 and CDR2 (germline): SGDLS, YYNGEE. The CDR3: CASSVSGTGYEQYF. CDR3 bases: TGTGCCAGCAGCGTAAGCGGGACGGGGTACGAGCAGTACTTC.

A single count supports this clone. The V and J genes are TRBV5-1 and TRBJ2-5; TRBD1 matches at 7 bases. Trimming cost V 3 bases and J 4 bases; bases outside gene matches: 3. CDR3 length: 13 residues. Per germline, CDR1 SGHRS and CDR2 YFSETQ. The CDR3, as DNA: TGCGCCAGCAGCTCCCCAGGGGGAGAGACCCAGTACTTC. Its protein is CASSSPGGETQYF. Supplemented by reference TRBV5-1 and TRBJ2-5, the full variable domain reads KAGVTQTPRYLIKTRGQQVTLSCSPISGHRSVSWYQQTPGQGLQFLFEYFSETQRNKGNFPGRFSGRQFSNSRSEMNVSTLELGDSALYLCASSSPGGETQYFGPGTRLLVL.

The rearrangement links TRBV5-1 to TRBJ2-1; D uncertain. Trimming shortened V by 0 bases and J by 1 base, and 5 bases separated the two germline ends. This CDR3 region has 14 residues. Germline loops: CDR1 SGHRS, CDR2 YFSETQ. The CDR3 coding sequence is TGCGCCAGCAGCTTGGGGCGGTCCTACAATGAGCAGTTCTTC. This encodes CASSLGRSYNEQFF.

The chain recombines TRBV6-5 with TRBJ2-5; 8 positions agree with TRBD2. V was pared by 0 bases and J by 2 bases, with 5 bases of the junction left unmatched. CDR1 is MNHEY, CDR2 SVGAGI, per germline. The CDR3 is 16 residues long. CDR3: CASSYSHPGGQETQYF. Here the CDR3 DNA reads TGTGCCAGCAGTTACTCCCACCCGGGGGGGCAAGAGACCCAGTACTTC.

V gene TRBV5-1 combines with J gene TRBJ2-1, with 7 bases fitting TRBD1. The germline gives CDR1 SGHRS, CDR2 YFSETQ. The V segment lost 5 bases and the J segment 5 bases; nucleotides outside the gene matches: 4. CDR3 length: 13 amino acids. CDR3 DNA sequence: TGCGCCAGCAGTCCGGACAGGAACAATGAGCAGTTCTTC. Translation: CASSPDRNNEQFF.

This clone was seen a single time. The CDR3 loop reads CASSLLQGDYGYTF. The CDR3 coding sequence is TGTGCCAGCAGCTTATTACAGGGGGACTATGGCTACACCTTC. V gene TRBV7-6 combines with J gene TRBJ1-2, with 8 bases identical to TRBD1. After removal of 2 bases from V and 3 bases from J, the junction contained 2 bases not matched to a gene. This CDR3 has 14 amino acids. The germline gives CDR1 SGHVS, CDR2 FNYEAQ.

This rearrangement joins TRBV30 to TRBJ1-5, with D possibly TRBD1 on 5 matching bases. The V gene's germline CDR1 is GTSNPN and CDR2 SVGIG (reference sequence). The CDR3 totals 15 residues. V was shortened by 0 bases and J by 9 bases, with 18 bases between the two germline ends. The CDR3 protein is CAWSVQGVEVGPQHF. The CDR3, as DNA: TGTGCCTGGAGTGTACAAGGGGTTGAGGTGGGGCCCCAGCATTTT.